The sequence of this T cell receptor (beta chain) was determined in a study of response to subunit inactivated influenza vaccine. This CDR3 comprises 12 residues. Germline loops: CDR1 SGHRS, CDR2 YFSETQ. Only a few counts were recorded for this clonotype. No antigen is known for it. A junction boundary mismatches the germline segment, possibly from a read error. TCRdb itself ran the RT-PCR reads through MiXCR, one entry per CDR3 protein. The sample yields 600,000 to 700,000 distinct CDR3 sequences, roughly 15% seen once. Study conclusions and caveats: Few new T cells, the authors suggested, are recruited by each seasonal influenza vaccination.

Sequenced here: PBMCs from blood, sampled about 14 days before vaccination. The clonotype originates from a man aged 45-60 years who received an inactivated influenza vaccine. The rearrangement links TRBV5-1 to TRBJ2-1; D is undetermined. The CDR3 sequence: CASSPGRNGQFF. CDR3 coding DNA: TGCGCCAGCAGCCCGGGCCGGAATGGGCAGTTCTTC.